This is a list of T cell receptor beta chains from one sample in a study of response to subunit inactivated influenza vaccine. TCRdb analysed the RT-PCR reads with MiXCR anew, one entry per CDR3 protein. This sample yields roughly 540,000 distinct CDR3 sequences, of which 20% to 25% are seen a single time; 2.8% belongs to the top ten. This sample also appeared in a second study, on T cells expressing NK-cell markers.

Material: CD4+ T cells sorted from PBMCs, obtained 11 to 12 days after vaccination. The receptors derive from a man in his forties or fifties who received an inactivated influenza vaccine. Both conserved end residues are trimmed from each CDR3. A row's size may be missing; if present it is once, few, many or a size class.

CDR3 | size | J | V
ASSLQDIYEQY | many | TRBJ2-7 | TRBV12-3/TRBV12-4
ASSLLGQDSGNTIY | NA | TRBJ1-3 | TRBV6-1
ASSLARAVSGTDTQY | NA | TRBJ2-3 | TRBV7-8
ASSEIRGGQPGQF | few | TRBJ2-1 | TRBV2
ATSDTGQPNQPQH | NA | TRBJ1-5 | TRBV24-1
ASSWTVSGANVLT | NA | TRBJ2-6 | TRBV11-2
ASSLDDREAPLH | NA | TRBJ1-6 | TRBV6-2/TRBV6-3
ASSYPQGNTEAF | few | TRBJ1-1 | TRBV6-5
AWNAGKTNEKLF | few | TRBJ1-4 | TRBV30
ASSPGQAMGQY | few | TRBJ2-7 | TRBV5-1
ASSVASGSRETQY | few | TRBJ2-5 | TRBV9
ATSEFEDEQF | few | TRBJ2-1 | TRBV24-1
ASSRRGGPTDTQY | NA | TRBJ2-3 | TRBV3-1
ASSLSVSPSGSYEQY | few | TRBJ2-7 | TRBV7-2
ASSRAGTNEKLF | few | TRBJ1-4 | TRBV3-1
ASSLGVESPLH | NA | TRBJ1-6 | TRBV12-3/TRBV12-4
ASSLGDRQF | few | TRBJ2-1 | TRBV12-3/TRBV12-4
ASSSGLAGGPHTQY | NA | TRBJ2-3 | TRBV7-2
ASSLGPGQGFNEQF | few | TRBJ2-1 | TRBV5-1
ASSQRPRQGYEQY | NA | TRBJ2-7 | TRBV4-3
ASSYSLEGWLSSYEQY | NA | TRBJ2-7 | TRBV6-5
ASRPTGISSGANVLT | few | TRBJ2-6 | TRBV6-1
ASSKQGQSYEQY | NA | TRBJ2-7 | TRBV12-3/TRBV12-4
ASRHQDRGYNEQF | few | TRBJ2-1 | TRBV6-2/TRBV6-3
ASSEAGVELF | many | TRBJ1-4 | TRBV2
SAPRRQETQY | NA | TRBJ2-5 | TRBV20-1